This T cell receptor (beta chain) was found in a study of T cell repertoires in cytomegalovirus infection. For the study at large: Public signatures in TCR beta pointed to CMV infection and matching HLA type. Findings and caveats of the study: Cumulated frequencies of public TCR beta families served to identify carriers of CMV plus the relevant HLA. CMV-specific HLA-C-restricted TCR beta clonotypes dominated the ex vivo response.

About this clonotype: Its antigen is unknown.

Each CDR3 protein is one row after TCRdb ran MiXCR on the reads. The sample carries about 310,000 distinct CDR3 sequences, around 25% recorded once. The CDR3 runs to 16 residues. Trimming shortened V by 1 base and J by 0 bases, and 10 bases separated the two germline ends. CDR1 and CDR2 from the germline V gene are MNHEY and SVGEGT. This specimen consisted of cultured PBMCs, obtained from culture after CMV antigen stimulation. The clonotype comes from a human donor in good health (CMV status not recorded). Some clones in this sample may be carry-over from other donors' samples. This rearrangement joins TRBV6-2 or TRBV6-3 to TRBJ2-1; weak D call: TRBD1 (5 bases). The CDR3 nucleotides read TGTGCCAGCAGTTACTTAAGGGGAATCTCCTACAATGAGCAGTTCTTC. It encodes CASSYLRGISYNEQFF.